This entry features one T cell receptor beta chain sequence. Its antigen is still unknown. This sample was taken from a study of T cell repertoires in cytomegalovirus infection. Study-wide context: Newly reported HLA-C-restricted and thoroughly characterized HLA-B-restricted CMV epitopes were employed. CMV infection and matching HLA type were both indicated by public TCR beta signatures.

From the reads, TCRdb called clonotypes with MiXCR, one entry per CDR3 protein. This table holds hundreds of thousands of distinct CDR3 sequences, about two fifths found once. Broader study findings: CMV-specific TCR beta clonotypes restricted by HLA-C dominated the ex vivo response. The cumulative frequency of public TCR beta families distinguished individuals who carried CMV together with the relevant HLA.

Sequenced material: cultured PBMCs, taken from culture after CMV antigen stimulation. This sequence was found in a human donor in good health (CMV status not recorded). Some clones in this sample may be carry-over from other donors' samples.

The CDR3 region has the DNA TGTGCCAGCAGCTTATCACTTGGGAGTCCGAGAGGTGAAAAACTGTTTTTT. This encodes CASSLSLGSPRGEKLFF. The genes are TRBV13 and TRBJ1-4; D is uncertain. The V and J ends lost 2 bases and 7 bases respectively, with 20 bases between them. The CDR3 is 17 residues long. Germline V CDR1 and CDR2: PRHDT, FYEKMQ (reference sequence).